A selection of T cell receptor beta chains follows, all from one sample in a study of cytomegalovirus exposure and HLA in healthy donors. Assay used: immunoSEQ multiplex PCR; TCRdb lists only in-frame clones, some missing. Among around 170,000 clones listed, more than 70% were seen once. The sample consisted of PBMCs. All receptors derive from a boy between 2 and 10 years old in good health and CMV-seronegative. Both conserved end residues are part of each CDR3. D genes are given only for firm matches. Clone size, where shown, is once, few, many, or a class for clones that have expanded.

-,TRBV11-2,TRBJ2-1,-,CASSSSTYNEQFF,TGTGCCAGCAGCTCTAGCACCTACAATGAGCAGTTCTTC
-,TRBV11-2,TRBJ2-3,-,CASSLGERKSTDTQYF,TGTGCCAGCAGCCTCGGGGAGCGGAAATCCACAGATACGCAGTATTTT
few,TRBV5-4,TRBJ1-3,-,CASSLGTAGNTIYF,TGTGCCAGCAGCTTGGGGACAGCTGGAAACACCATATATTTT
-,TRBV18,TRBJ2-7,TRBD1,CASSSPGQGSYEQYF,TGTGCCAGCTCGTCGCCGGGACAGGGCTCCTACGAGCAGTACTTC
-,TRBV5-1,TRBJ1-3,-,CASSLDSSGNTIYF,TGCGCCAGCAGCTTGGACAGCTCTGGAAACACCATATATTTT
-,TRBV4-1,TRBJ1-1,-,CASSQIGGTPNTEAFF,TGCGCCAGCAGCCAAATTGGCGGGACCCCGAACACTGAAGCTTTCTTT
-,TRBV13,TRBJ2-2,TRBD2,CASSFERELGDGELFF,TGTGCCAGCAGCTTTGAGCGGGAACTTGGGGACGGGGAGCTGTTTTTT
-,TRBV30,TRBJ1-5,-,CAWSPLGNQPQHF,TGTGCCTGGAGTCCACTGGGCAATCAGCCCCAGCATTTT
few,TRBV5-1,TRBJ2-1,-,CASSPTRTYNEQFF,TGCGCCAGCAGCCCGACTAGGACCTACAATGAGCAGTTCTTC
once,TRBV27,TRBJ2-7,TRBD2,CASSFTSGRAHEQYF,TGTGCCAGCAGTTTCACTAGCGGGAGGGCCCACGAGCAGTACTTC
once,TRBV27,TRBJ2-7,-,CASRPTRDLFSYEQYF,TGTGCCAGCAGACCGACCCGGGACTTATTCTCCTACGAGCAGTACTTC
-,TRBV19,TRBJ2-7,TRBD1,CASSIDRGVEQYF,TGTGCCAGTAGTATCGACAGGGGAGTCGAGCAGTACTTC
once,TRBV4-2,TRBJ2-7,-,CASSQGEAELTYEQYF,TGTGCCAGCAGCCAAGGAGAAGCGGAACTAACCTACGAGCAGTACTTC
-,TRBV15,TRBJ2-5,TRBD1,CATSHSRDSQETQYF,TGTGCCACCAGCCATAGCAGGGACAGCCAAGAGACCCAGTACTTC
once,TRBV5-1,TRBJ1-2,TRBD1,CASSLVQGAHGYTF,TGCGCCAGCAGCTTAGTTCAGGGGGCACATGGCTACACCTTC
once,TRBV19,TRBJ2-5,TRBD1,CASSTVRGRLETQYF,TGTGCCAGTAGTACTGTGAGGGGGCGCCTGGAGACCCAGTACTTC
-,TRBV5-1,TRBJ2-7,TRBD1,CASSLLPGGSYEQYF,TGCGCCAGCAGCTTGCTACCAGGGGGCTCCTACGAGCAGTACTTC
-,TRBV6-6,TRBJ1-1,TRBD1,CASSYGQGNTEAFF,TGTGCCAGCAGTTACGGACAGGGGAACACTGAAGCTTTCTTT
-,TRBV29-1,TRBJ1-2,TRBD1,CSVDQGQGVPGYGYTF,TGCAGCGTTGATCAGGGACAGGGGGTCCCCGGGTATGGCTACACCTTC
once,TRBV18,TRBJ2-5,-,CASSPLAAPQETQYF,TGTGCCAGCTCACCATTAGCGGCACCCCAAGAGACCCAGTACTTC
-,TRBV6-1,TRBJ2-7,TRBD2,CASSPTSGYEQYF,TGTGCCAGCAGCCCGACTAGCGGCTACGAGCAGTACTTC
-,TRBV2,TRBJ2-5,-,CASIDSGETQYF,TGTGCCAGCATCGATAGTGGAGAGACCCAGTACTTC
-,TRBV4-2,TRBJ1-2,-,CASSQSIGQRNYGYTF,TGTGCCAGCAGCCAATCTATAGGACAGCGAAACTATGGCTACACCTTC
-,TRBV11-2,TRBJ1-4,-,CASSLGLRQFNEKLFF,TGTGCCAGCAGCTTAGGGTTAAGACAGTTTAATGAAAAACTGTTTTTT
-,TRBV6-5,TRBJ2-1,TRBD2,CASSYPGLAGNNEQFF,TGTGCCAGCAGTTACCCCGGACTAGCGGGGAACAATGAGCAGTTCTTC
-,TRBV2,TRBJ1-3,-,CASSVQGYGNTIYF,TGTGCCAGCAGTGTACAGGGATATGGAAACACCATATATTTT
-,TRBV5-6,TRBJ2-5,TRBD1,CASSSSGTGQETQYF,TGTGCCAGCAGCTCATCCGGGACAGGCCAAGAGACCCAGTACTTC
-,TRBV7-7,TRBJ2-5,TRBD2,CASSTSYSGRETQYF,TGTGCTAGCAGCACGTCTTATAGCGGGAGAGAGACCCAGTACTTC
-,TRBV19,TRBJ1-5,-,CASSKDRLYQPQHF,TGTGCCAGTAGCAAAGACAGGCTATATCAGCCCCAGCATTTT
-,TRBV7-8,TRBJ2-3,TRBD2,CASSLVGTIKYF,TGTGCCAGCAGCTTAGTAGGGACTATTAAGTATTTT
-,TRBV18,TRBJ2-3,-,CASSPPSGTDTQYF,TGTGCCAGCTCCCCTCCCTCAGGCACAGATACGCAGTATTTT
-,TRBV19,TRBJ2-7,TRBD2,CASSIGLPSGDSYEQYF,TGTGCCAGTAGTATCGGCCTGCCTAGCGGGGACTCCTACGAGCAGTACTTC
few,TRBV9,TRBJ2-2,-,CASSVVGANTGELFF,TGTGCCAGCAGCGTAGTGGGAGCGAACACCGGGGAGCTGTTTTTT
-,TRBV6-1,TRBJ1-4,-,CASSETAPGLVNEKLFF,TGTGCCAGCAGTGAAACAGCTCCGGGACTAGTTAATGAAAAACTGTTTTTT
-,TRBV27,TRBJ2-1,-,CASSLSPRASYNEQFF,TGTGCCAGCAGTTTATCTCCCAGGGCCTCTTACAATGAGCAGTTCTTC
-,TRBV5-1,TRBJ1-4,-,CASSPAGGYVGEKLFF,TGCGCCAGCAGCCCTGCCGGGGGTTACGTGGGTGAAAAACTGTTTTTT
-,TRBV28,TRBJ2-5,-,CASSSLGQGQETQYF,TGTGCCAGCAGTTCCCTGGGGCAGGGCCAAGAGACCCAGTACTTC
-,TRBV10-3,TRBJ2-5,TRBD2,CAISEGLAGAQETQYF,TGTGCCATCAGTGAAGGTTTGGCGGGAGCCCAAGAGACCCAGTACTTC
-,TRBV5-1,TRBJ1-5,-,CASSLWQGQPQHF,TGCGCCAGCAGCTTGTGGCAGGGCCAGCCCCAGCATTTT
-,TRBV7-2,TRBJ2-7,-,CASSLVGPSYEQYF,TGTGCCAGCAGCTTAGTGGGGCCCTCCTACGAGCAGTACTTC
-,TRBV11-3,TRBJ2-3,TRBD2,CASSPGTSGTSDTQYF,TGTGCCAGCAGCCCGGGGACTAGCGGGACCTCAGATACGCAGTATTTT
-,TRBV29-1,TRBJ1-1,TRBD1,CSVEGSRGTEAFF,TGCAGCGTTGAGGGCAGCAGGGGGACTGAAGCTTTCTTT
-,TRBV5-1,TRBJ2-7,TRBD2,CASSYTYSGREYEQYF,TGCGCCAGCAGCTATACTTATAGCGGGAGGGAGTACGAGCAGTACTTC
-,TRBV5-1,TRBJ2-7,TRBD2,CASSLSSGRASEQYF,TGCGCCAGCAGCTTGAGCAGCGGGAGGGCCTCCGAGCAGTACTTC
-,TRBV4-2,TRBJ2-2,-,CASSQGASLNTGELFF,TGTGCCAGCAGCCAAGGGGCGTCCCTAAACACCGGGGAGCTGTTTTTT
-,TRBV7-9,TRBJ1-3,TRBD1,CASSPSGQGLGNTIYF,TGTGCCAGCAGCCCATCGGGACAGGGGCTTGGAAACACCATATATTTT
-,TRBV5-4,TRBJ2-1,TRBD2,CASSLTGGNYNEQFF,TGTGCCAGCAGCTTGACGGGGGGGAACTACAATGAGCAGTTCTTC
-,TRBV5-1,TRBJ2-2,-,CASKTGNTGELFF,TGCGCCAGCAAGACGGGAAACACCGGGGAGCTGTTTTTT
-,TRBV9,TRBJ1-1,-,CASSVVGGEGNTEAFF,TGTGCCAGCAGCGTAGTAGGGGGAGAGGGGAACACTGAAGCTTTCTTT
-,TRBV5-1,TRBJ2-1,-,CASSLPSAGNEQFF,TGCGCCAGCAGCTTACCGAGCGCCGGGAATGAGCAGTTCTTC
few,TRBV2,TRBJ1-1,-,CASRRMRGTEAFF,TGTGCCAGCAGACGAATGAGGGGGACTGAAGCTTTCTTT
once,TRBV6-1,TRBJ1-1,-,CASSETAPNTEAFF,TGTGCCAGCAGTGAAACAGCCCCGAACACTGAAGCTTTCTTT
-,TRBV2,TRBJ2-1,-,CASIGDTGFQSSYNEQFF,TGTGCCAGCATCGGCGATACAGGTTTTCAGAGCTCCTACAATGAGCAGTTCTTC
-,TRBV2,TRBJ2-1,TRBD2,CASSEIGLAAYNEQFF,TGTGCCAGCAGTGAAATAGGGCTAGCGGCCTACAATGAGCAGTTCTTC
-,TRBV2,TRBJ2-1,TRBD1,CASSVTGGAYNEQFF,TGTGCCAGCAGTGTTACAGGGGGCGCTTACAATGAGCAGTTCTTC
few,TRBV7-9,TRBJ1-2,TRBD1,CASSATGAWGYTF,TGTGCCAGCAGCGCGACAGGGGCTTGGGGCTACACCTTC
few,TRBV27,TRBJ1-4,TRBD1,CASSPRQGADRKLFF,TGTGCCAGCAGTCCTCGACAGGGGGCAGATAGAAAACTGTTTTTT
-,TRBV18,TRBJ1-2,TRBD1,CASSRTGESDGYTF,TGTGCCAGCTCCCGGACAGGGGAGTCGGATGGCTACACCTTC